Below are 26 T cell receptor beta chains sequenced from a single sample in a study of neoadjuvant nivolumab and ipilimumab in lung cancer. The protocol was immunoSEQ multiplex PCR, while the TCRdb copy is restricted to in-frame clones and leaves out a portion. Of tens of thousands of clones listed, about four fifths are singletons. The sample consisted of peripheral blood, taken before neoadjuvant nivolumab, alone or with ipilimumab. The source of these receptors is an adult with non-small cell lung cancer.

The genes are TRBV5-1 and TRBJ1-1; unclear D gene. Germline lookup yields CDR1 SGHRS and CDR2 YFSETQ. V was clipped by 1 base and J by 1 base, with 8 bases between them. CDR3 length: 14 amino acids. The CDR3 DNA reads as TGCGCCAGCAGCTTGACGGCAGGGAACACTGAAGCTTTCTTT. It translates to CASSLTAGNTEAFF.

A few counts support this clone. This chain uses TRBV6-4 with TRBJ2-1, with 8 bases fitting TRBD2. Trimming at V came to 3 bases and at J to 6 bases, leaving 10 bases not matched to a gene. This CDR3 is built from 16 residues. CDR1 and CDR2 (germline): MRHNA, SNTAGT. The CDR3 DNA reads TGTGCCAGCAGTGAGATGGGGACTAGTAGTCCCAATGAGCAGTTCTTC. Translation: CASSEMGTSSPNEQFF.

This chain connects TRBV15 to TRBJ2-1, with 8 bases lining up with TRBD2. The trim removed 7 bases at V and 5 bases at J, leaving 4 bases unmatched. The CDR3 runs 13 residues. Looked up from germline, CDR1 is LNHNV and CDR2 is YYDKDF (reference sequence). DNA for the CDR3: TGTGCCACCACTGCGCGGGGGGACAATGAGCAGTTCTTC. This gives the protein CATTARGDNEQFF.

The chain carries TRBV7-9 and TRBJ1-2; 8 bases align to TRBD1. Trimming took 3 bases from V and 8 from J; bases not matched to a gene: 11. Germline V gene lookup returns CDR1 SEHNR and CDR2 FQNEAQ (reference sequence). This CDR3 contains 15 residues. CDR3 in DNA: TGTGCCAGCAGCTTCCGGGACAGGCCCTCGGGGGGCTACACCTTC. This encodes CASSFRDRPSGGYTF.

The chain couples TRBV13 to TRBJ2-5, with 8 positions matching TRBD2. CDR3 length equals 15 residues. Per germline, CDR1 PRHDT and CDR2 FYEKMQ (reference sequence). After removal of 8 bases from V and 4 bases from J, the junction contained 12 bases not matched to a gene. The CDR3 is CASFKRAGGAETQYF. The CDR3 bases are TGTGCCAGCTTCAAGCGGGCCGGGGGGGCAGAGACCCAGTACTTC.

This chain connects TRBV4-3 to TRBJ2-2, with D tentatively TRBD1 (5 bases). V was shortened by 0 bases and J by 6 bases, with 14 bases between the two germline ends. Per the germline V gene, CDR1 is LGHNA and CDR2 is YSLEER. The CDR3 has 16 amino acids. CDR3 nucleotides: TGCGCCAGCAGCCAAGAAGGCTGGCAGGGTTCCGGGGAGCTGTTTTTT. It specifies CASSQEGWQGSGELFF.

The rearrangement uses TRBV7-3 and TRBJ1-1; a possible D gene is TRBD1 (5 bases). Trimming cost V 5 bases and J 0 bases, with 10 bases left between them. CDR1 is SGHTA and CDR2 is FQGTGA in the germline V gene. CDR3 size: 14 residues. The CDR3 region is CASSPPGMNTEAFF. Written as DNA, the CDR3 is TGTGCCAGCAGCCCACCAGGGATGAACACTGAAGCTTTCTTT.

The gene calls are TRBV15 and TRBJ2-7, with D perhaps being TRBD1 or TRBD2 (5 bases each). The CDR3 contains 14 residues. Germline CDR1 LNHNV, CDR2 YYDKDF (reference sequence). Trimming cost V 5 bases and J 3 bases, with 14 bases left between them. The CDR3 nucleotides read TGTGCCACCAGCCGGTCCGGGACGGGCTACGAGCAGTACTTC. This sequence encodes CATSRSGTGYEQYF. Using reference TRBV15 and TRBJ2-7 for the parts outside the CDR3, the full variable domain is DAMVIQNPRYQVTQFGKPVTLSCSQTLNHNVMYWYQQKSSQAPKLLFHYYDKDFNNEADTPDNFQSRRPNTSFCFLDIRSPGLGDTAMYLCATSRSGTGYEQYFGPGTRLTVT.

The chain combines TRBV7-6 with TRBJ2-2; 10 bases align to TRBD1. Germline values: CDR1 SGHVS, CDR2 FNYEAQ. The CDR3 is made up of 17 amino acids. With V trimmed by 2 bases and J by 7 bases, 10 bases remained unmatched. CDR3 in amino acids: CASSLKPGQGRIGELFF. CDR3 bases: TGTGCCAGCAGCTTAAAGCCGGGACAGGGGCGAATCGGGGAGCTGTTTTTT.

V and J are TRBV15 and TRBJ2-3; D ambiguous. The CDR3 is made up of 15 amino acids. The germline CDR1 and CDR2 sequences are LNHNV and YYDKDF (reference sequence). The ends were cut back, 6 bases at V and 6 bases at J, with 19 bases in the middle. The CDR3 sequence: CATSKSQVLRDTQYF. The CDR3 DNA sequence: TGTGCCACCAGTAAGAGCCAGGTACTCAGGGATACGCAGTATTTT.

This sequence joins TRBV7-9 and TRBJ1-1; no reliable D call. The CDR3 covers 14 residues. With 5 bases removed from V and 3 bases from J, the gap between germline ends came to 13 bases. The germline V gene encodes CDR1 SEHNR and CDR2 FQNEAQ (reference sequence). CDR3 coding DNA: TGTGCCAGCAGCCCGACTATATCGCACACTGAAGCTTTCTTT. As protein: CASSPTISHTEAFF.

The count of this clone is one. This chain uses TRBV5-1 with TRBJ2-3, with no clear D. The germline CDR1 and CDR2 sequences are SGHRS and YFSETQ. V was shortened by 1 base and J by 3 bases, with 15 bases between the two germline ends. This CDR3 region has 16 residues. For the CDR3, the DNA is TGCGCCAGCAGCTTGAACCCCGGGCCACTTACAGATACGCAGTATTTT. This encodes CASSLNPGPLTDTQYF.

The V and J genes are TRBV10-1 and TRBJ2-7; 8 bases match TRBD1. The trim removed 11 bases at V and 1 base at J, leaving 10 bases unmatched. This CDR3 has 14 residues. CDR1 and CDR2 (germline): WNHNN, SYGVQD (reference sequence). CDR3 protein: CASQETGGSYEQYF. CDR3 coding DNA: TGCGCCTCCCAAGAAACAGGGGGATCCTACGAGCAGTACTTC.

This chain uses TRBV2 with TRBJ2-7, with D tentatively TRBD2 (7 bases). The CDR3 runs to 12 residues. V was shortened by 10 bases and J by 7 bases, with 17 bases between the two germline ends. CDR1 SNHLY and CDR2 FYNNEI come from the germline V gene. The CDR3 is CATRRGAAEQYF. CDR3 DNA: TGTGCCACCCGACGGGGGGCGGCGGAGCAGTACTTC.

The genes are TRBV30 and TRBJ2-7; D is perhaps TRBD2 (6 bases). CDR1 and CDR2 from the germline V gene are GTSNPN and SVGIG (reference sequence). V was shortened by 6 bases and J by 0 bases, with 21 bases between the two germline ends. The CDR3 is 16 amino acids. The CDR3 sequence is CACLKRKGGDSYEQYF. The DNA for the CDR3 is TGTGCCTGCCTAAAGAGAAAAGGCGGGGACTCCTACGAGCAGTACTTC.

The chain uses TRBV5-1 and TRBJ2-3, with 9 positions matching TRBD1. J was trimmed by 5 bases and V by 4 bases; bases with no gene match: 14. Germline CDR1 reads SGHRS; CDR2 reads YFSETQ. This CDR3 has 17 amino acids. In nucleotides, the CDR3 is TGCGCCAGCAGCCCGCTCCCGGGACAGGGTGAGGTAGATACGCAGTATTTT. Translation gives CASSPLPGQGEVDTQYF. Full variable domain (remainder filled in from reference TRBV5-1 and TRBJ2-3): KAGVTQTPRYLIKTRGQQVTLSCSPISGHRSVSWYQQTPGQGLQFLFEYFSETQRNKGNFPGRFSGRQFSNSRSEMNVSTLELGDSALYLCASSPLPGQGEVDTQYFGPGTRLTVL.

V and J are TRBV30 and TRBJ1-5, with D unresolved. V was cut by 3 bases and J by 4 bases, with 10 bases left in between. Germline-derived CDR1 and CDR2 are GTSNPN and SVGIG (reference sequence). The CDR3 has 13 residues. The CDR3 reads CAWRLQGNQPQHF. Here the CDR3 DNA reads TGTGCCTGGAGGTTGCAAGGGAATCAGCCCCAGCATTTT.

The gene calls are TRBV19 and TRBJ2-7, with D maybe TRBD2 (6 bases). The V end was cut by 6 bases, the J end by 3 bases, with 15 bases between. Germline V gives CDR1 LNHDA, CDR2 SQIVND (reference sequence). The CDR3 consists of 14 residues. The CDR3 region has the DNA TGTGCCAGTAGCATTGCTAGCGACAACTACGAGCAGTACTTC. Translation gives CASSIASDNYEQYF.

The V gene is TRBV19, the J gene TRBJ2-1; D may match TRBD1 or TRBD2 (6 bases each). Per the germline V gene, CDR1 is LNHDA and CDR2 is SQIVND (reference sequence). CDR3 length: 16 residues. Trimming removed 4 bases at V and 8 bases at J, with 21 bases between. The CDR3 DNA reads TGTGCCAGTAGTAAACGGGGGCGACGGGGCGGAGATGAGCAGTTCTTC. Its translation: CASSKRGRRGGDEQFF.

The chain is built from TRBV7-6 and TRBJ2-1; D possibly matches TRBD1 or TRBD2 (5 bases each). Germline V gene lookup returns CDR1 SGHVS and CDR2 FNYEAQ. The CDR3 totals 11 residues. V lost 3 bases, J lost 13 bases, and 10 bases lay in between. CDR3 amino acids: CASSLGPHQFF. In DNA, the CDR3 is TGTGCCAGCAGCTTGGGACCTCACCAGTTCTTC.

This clone turned up a few times. This chain joins TRBV7-2 and TRBJ1-5; D remains ambiguous. Trimming left V 5 bases short and J 11 bases short, with 16 bases between. Germline CDR1 and CDR2: SGHTA and FQGNSA. This CDR3 is built from 13 residues. CDR3 sequence: CASSQGRPVAQHF. The CDR3 coding sequence is TGTGCCAGCAGCCAAGGGCGCCCGGTGGCCCAGCATTTT.

The chain employs TRBV2 and TRBJ2-7; the D gene is possibly TRBD1 (5 bases). CDR3 length: 13 residues. Germline V gene sequence: CDR1 SNHLY, CDR2 FYNNEI. V dropped 7 bases and J dropped 4 bases, with 14 bases sitting between them. CDR3 coding DNA: TGTGCCAGCAAGAAGGGGTTTGGGTACGAGCAGTACTTC. Translating gives CASKKGFGYEQYF.

The V gene is TRBV29-1, the J gene TRBJ1-1; D unclear. Germline V lookup: CDR1 SQVTM, CDR2 ANQGSEA. This CDR3 comprises 14 residues. Trimming took 4 bases from V and 0 from J, leaving 12 bases between them. This CDR3 is CSVGKGGMNTEAFF. CDR3 nucleotides: TGCAGCGTTGGCAAGGGTGGCATGAACACTGAAGCTTTCTTT.

The chain combines TRBV27 with TRBJ1-2; D remains unclear. CDR3 length equals 13 residues. V shed 4 bases and J shed 8 bases, with 14 bases lying between them. Germline assignment: CDR1 MNHEY and CDR2 SMNVEV (reference sequence). Here the CDR3 reads CASSSTQLRGYTF. CDR3 nucleotides: TGTGCCAGCAGTTCCACTCAGCTACGGGGCTACACCTTC.

V usage is TRBV7-2 and J usage is TRBJ1-4; no reliable D call. Germline CDR1 is SGHTA and CDR2 is FQGNSA. The CDR3 sequence is 13 residues long. Trimming removed 5 bases from V and 7 bases from J, with 11 bases in between. CDR3 sequence: CASSPARREKLFF. The CDR3 coding sequence is TGTGCCAGCAGCCCTGCGCGGCGTGAAAAACTGTTTTTT.

V and J are TRBV18 and TRBJ2-7; TRBD2 agrees at 14 bases. The V segment lost 3 bases and the J segment 9 bases; nucleotides outside the gene matches: 7. The CDR3 spans 15 residues. Per germline, CDR1 KGHSH and CDR2 LQKENI. In nucleotides, the CDR3 is TGTGCCAGCTCACCGGAGGGACTAGCGGGAGAGGTGCAGTACTTC. Translation gives CASSPEGLAGEVQYF. The whole variable domain, filled in from reference TRBV18 and TRBJ2-7, reads NAGVMQNPRHLVRRRGQEARLRCSPMKGHSHVYWYRQLPEEGLKFMVYLQKENIIDESGMPKERFSAEFPKEGPSILRIQQVVRGDSAAYFCASSPEGLAGEVQYFGPGTRLTVT.